These 7 T cell receptor beta chains were all obtained from the same sample, sequenced in a study of blood T cell repertoires in COVID-19. Some clones are missing from TCRdb's copy, which holds only in-frame ones; the method was immunoSEQ multiplex PCR. The sample yields 210,000 or so clones, around 86% seen once. Sequencing was performed on PBMCs or T cells enriched from blood (not recorded which). The receptors were gathered from a woman aged 45-59 years with acute COVID-19.

The chain joins TRBV18 to TRBJ2-5; perhaps TRBD2 as D (6 bases). Germline loops: CDR1 KGHSH, CDR2 LQKENI. The CDR3 contains 18 residues. V was clipped by 2 bases and J by 5 bases, with 24 bases between them. Here the CDR3 DNA reads TGTGCCAGCTCACCATTCGGAGGGGCAAGCCCTGTGGGGGAGACCCAGTACTTC. Encoded protein: CASSPFGGASPVGETQYF.

This clone was picked up a small number of times. The V and J genes are TRBV7-9 and TRBJ2-7; 10 bases match TRBD2. CDR3 length: 14 amino acids. Germline loops: CDR1 SEHNR, CDR2 FQNEAQ (reference sequence). Trimming at V came to 5 bases and at J to 7 bases, leaving 8 bases not matched to a gene. The CDR3 reads CASSITSGISEQYF. The CDR3 DNA follows: TGTGCCAGCAGCATTACTAGCGGGATTTCTGAGCAGTACTTC.

CDR3 amino acids: CASRTRGGEGGDTQYF. The CDR3 DNA reads TGTGCCAGCAGGACCCGAGGGGGCGAGGGTGGAGATACGCAGTATTTT. V is TRBV27 and J is TRBJ2-3; 7 positions match TRBD1. CDR1 and CDR2 (germline): MNHEY, SMNVEV (reference sequence). The J segment lost 5 bases and the V segment lost 6 bases, leaving 14 bases of the junction unmatched. This CDR3 has 16 amino acids.

The rearrangement links TRBV14 to TRBJ2-3, with D possibly matching TRBD2 (5 bases). Germline CDR1 and CDR2: SGHDN and FVKESK. V was cut by 1 base and J by 1 base, with 9 bases left in between. This CDR3 has 15 residues. The CDR3 DNA reads TGTGCCAGCAGCCAAGTCACCGGGGGCACAGATACGCAGTATTTT. This gives the protein CASSQVTGGTDTQYF.

This chain links TRBV28 with TRBJ1-4, with D possibly being TRBD1 (5 bases). Trimming took 2 bases from V and 8 from J, leaving 15 bases between them. The CDR3 is 15 residues long. Germline V gene sequence: CDR1 MDHEN, CDR2 SYDVKM. The chain's CDR3 is CASSLTSGIEEKLFF. CDR3 sequence (DNA): TGTGCCAGCAGTTTAACCTCAGGGATTGAGGAAAAACTGTTTTTT.

The J gene is TRBJ1-6, the V gene TRBV5-1; 8 nucleotides match TRBD1. V shed 4 bases and J 5 bases; nucleotides not matched to a gene: 5. Germline CDR1 reads SGHRS; CDR2 reads YFSETQ. The length of the CDR3 is 15 residues. The CDR3 DNA reads TGCGCCAGCAGCGTGAGGACAGGGAATAATTCACCCCTCCACTTT. Protein product: CASSVRTGNNSPLHF. The full variable domain, completed using reference TRBV5-1 and TRBJ1-6, is KAGVTQTPRYLIKTRGQQVTLSCSPISGHRSVSWYQQTPGQGLQFLFEYFSETQRNKGNFPGRFSGRQFSNSRSEMNVSTLELGDSALYLCASSVRTGNNSPLHFGNGTRLTVT.

Details on this clone: This same CDR3 is encoded by further DNA sequences in the sample. The DNA of the CDR3 is TGCGCCAGCAGCCTCCAGGCGGGCGAGACCCAGTACTTC. It translates to CASSLQAGETQYF. This rearrangement joins TRBV5-1 to TRBJ2-5; D is perhaps TRBD2 (5 bases). Trimming shortened V by 4 bases and J by 5 bases, and 12 bases separated the two germline ends. The CDR3 loop spans 13 amino acids. Germline V gene data show CDR1 as SGHRS and CDR2 as YFSETQ.